This T cell receptor beta chain came from a study of OX40 agonist ivuxolimab in advanced cancers. Across the study: Partial responses were achieved by three patients, one with hepatocellular carcinoma and two with cutaneous melanoma.

Assay used: immunoSEQ multiplex PCR; TCRdb lists only in-frame clones, some missing. Altogether 34,000 or so clones are present, more than 80% being singletons, with the ten largest covering about a fifth. It was autoimmune disease history or systemic immunosuppression that excluded patients. Germline V lookup: CDR1 MNHEY, CDR2 SVGAGI. CDR3 length: 13 amino acids. J lost 5 bases, V lost 5 bases, and 4 bases had no gene match. The rearrangement joins TRBV6-5 to TRBJ1-1; 8 bases match TRBD1. The clonotype was recovered from an adult with an advanced solid tumor such as melanoma, head and neck, liver or kidney cancer. The sample consisted of CD4+ or CD8+ T cells sorted from blood, taken in a trial of the OX40 agonist ivuxolimab. The CDR3 DNA is TGTGCCAGCAGTCGACAGGGGCGGACTGAAGCTTTCTTT. Residues: CASSRQGRTEAFF.